These 25 T cell receptor beta chains were all obtained from the same sample, sequenced in a study of T-cell memory formation after mild COVID-19. MiXCR, applied by TCRdb to the 5' RACE reads, yields one record per CDR3 protein. The table has 170,000 or so distinct CDR3 sequences, about a fifth seen once; the top ten hold roughly 24%. Sequencing input: PBMCs or a T cell subset sorted from them (not recorded which). The receptors were gathered from an adult woman who had mild COVID-19 (a few samples of this study predate the infection). Cell type and time point are not known.

This clonotype was observed a handful of times. V is TRBV6-4 and J is TRBJ2-1, with D unclear. The length of the CDR3 is 18 residues. Trimming left V 0 bases short and J 0 bases short, with 15 bases between. Germline loops: CDR1 MRHNA, CDR2 SNTAGT. In DNA form, the CDR3 reads TGTGCCAGCAGTGACTCTATGGTTTTCGGTAGCTCCTACAATGAGCAGTTCTTC. Protein product: CASSDSMVFGSSYNEQFF.

The rearrangement links TRBV7-9 to TRBJ2-7; TRBD2 is a possible D gene (7 bases). V lost 1 base and J 3 bases, leaving 13 bases between the germline ends. Germline CDR1 and CDR2: SEHNR and FQNEAQ (reference sequence). There are 15 residues in the CDR3. The CDR3 coding sequence is TGTGCCAGCAGCTTAGGGGGGGGCACAGGCTACGAGCAGTACTTC. Translated, it gives CASSLGGGTGYEQYF.

This clonotype came up a few times. V is TRBV20-1 and J is TRBJ2-2; 9 positions agree with TRBD1. The CDR3 extends over 15 amino acids. Germline V CDR1 and CDR2: DFQATT, SNEGSKA (reference sequence). V lost 3 bases to trimming and J lost 3 bases; unmatched junction nucleotides: 5. CDR3 protein: CSASPGQGYTGELFF. The CDR3 bases are TGCAGTGCTAGTCCGGGACAGGGATACACCGGGGAGCTGTTTTTT.

This clonotype appeared a few times. This chain joins TRBV4-3 and TRBJ2-7; unclear D gene. This CDR3 is 15 amino acids long. Trimming shortened V by 1 base and J by 0 bases, and 10 bases separated the two germline ends. Germline V CDR1 and CDR2: LGHNA, YSLEER. The CDR3 is CASSQGRQISYEQYF. CDR3 DNA sequence: TGCGCCAGCAGCCAAGGAAGGCAAATCTCCTACGAGCAGTACTTC.

This sequence joins TRBV5-5 and TRBJ2-1; 12 bases agree with TRBD1. Germline CDR1 SGHKS, CDR2 YYEKEE (reference sequence). CDR3 length equals 15 residues. V was clipped by 2 bases and J by 8 bases; unmatched bases: 5. The CDR3 bases are TGTGCCAGCAGCTTACGGGACAGGGGGCTCTATGAGCAGTTCTTC. Translated, it gives CASSLRDRGLYEQFF.

In this sample, this clonotype turned up a few times. CDR3 DNA: TGTGCCAGCAGTCCTCCGGGATCTACGCAGTATTTT. This gives the protein CASSPPGSTQYF. This chain joins TRBV12-3 or TRBV12-4 and TRBJ2-3; tentative D call: TRBD2 (5 bases). V lost 5 bases and J 8 bases, leaving 11 bases between the germline ends. The CDR3 extends over 12 amino acids.

This clonotype was detected a few times. The chain couples TRBV12-3 or TRBV12-4 to TRBJ2-5; 10 positions agree with TRBD1. The CDR3 covers 15 residues. J lost 3 bases, V lost 6 bases, and 7 bases had no gene match. The CDR3 reads CASSPSGTGEETQYF. CDR3 coding DNA: TGTGCCAGCAGCCCGTCTGGGACAGGGGAAGAGACCCAGTACTTC.

The sample holds a few counts of this clonotype. The gene calls are TRBV7-8 and TRBJ2-5; D perhaps matches TRBD2 (5 bases). Germline CDR1 is SGHVS and CDR2 is FQNEAQ. The CDR3 length is 15 residues. V dropped 3 bases and J dropped 5 bases, with 16 bases sitting between them. The CDR3 spells CASSFGRETRETQYF. CDR3 coding DNA: TGTGCCAGCAGCTTTGGAAGGGAGACGAGGGAGACCCAGTACTTC.

CDR3 protein: CASSFHANTEAFF. DNA of the CDR3: TGTGCCAGCAGCTTCCACGCGAACACTGAAGCTTTCTTT. This chain joins TRBV2 and TRBJ1-1; no clear D gene. Germline values: CDR1 SNHLY, CDR2 FYNNEI. The CDR3 loop spans 13 amino acids. Trimming shortened V by 6 bases and J by 1 base, and 9 bases separated the two germline ends.

The CDR3 is CSVESDPYEQYF. CDR3 nucleotide sequence: TGCAGCGTTGAATCAGATCCTTACGAGCAGTACTTC. The V and J genes are TRBV29-1 and TRBJ2-7; no clear D. Germline CDR1 SQVTM, CDR2 ANQGSEA. V was cut by 2 bases and J by 4 bases, with 9 bases left in between. CDR3 size: 12 residues.

This clonotype was detected many times. The CDR3 DNA is TGCGCCAGCAGCTTGGCGGAGGGGGCTAATCTTGGCTACACCTTC. Protein product: CASSLAEGANLGYTF. The chain employs TRBV5-1 and TRBJ1-2, with 7 nucleotides matching TRBD1. The V gene end was trimmed by 0 bases and the J gene end by 7 bases; junction bases not matched to a gene: 9. The germline V gene has CDR1 SGHRS and CDR2 YFSETQ. The length of the CDR3 is 15 residues.

V gene TRBV15 combines with J gene TRBJ1-1, with TRBD1 as a possible D gene (5 bases). Germline V gene data show CDR1 as LNHNV and CDR2 as YYDKDF (reference sequence). The CDR3 consists of 12 residues. The germline V and J ends were trimmed by 6 bases and 5 bases, with 10 bases remaining between them. The CDR3 region is CATRARGTEAFF. The CDR3, as DNA: TGTGCCACCAGGGCGAGGGGAACTGAAGCTTTCTTT.

The chain couples TRBV29-1 to TRBJ2-1, with D possibly matching TRBD1 (6 bases). Trimming took off 6 bases at V and 9 bases at J, with 21 bases between the two ends. Germline CDR1 SQVTM, CDR2 ANQGSEA. The CDR3 is made up of 14 amino acids. The CDR3 DNA reads as TGCAGCGTAAACGACAGGAATGGAGTGTTTGAGCAGTTCTTC. Amino acid sequence: CSVNDRNGVFEQFF.

CDR3 amino acids: CASSQPLAGVTDTQYF. The DNA for the CDR3 is TGTGCCAGCAGCCAACCACTAGCGGGAGTCACAGATACGCAGTATTTT. This chain links TRBV7-9 with TRBJ2-3; TRBD2 agrees at 11 bases. CDR1 and CDR2 from the germline V gene are SEHNR and FQNEAQ (reference sequence). The trim removed 5 bases at V and 2 bases at J, leaving 6 bases unmatched. The CDR3 length is 16 residues.

The sample holds many counts of this clonotype. This CDR3 reads CASSTGTGASGELFF. The CDR3 DNA reads as TGTGCCAGCAGCACCGGGACAGGGGCGTCCGGGGAGCTGTTTTTT. The rearrangement uses TRBV6-5 and TRBJ2-2; 10 bases match TRBD1. The germline CDR1 and CDR2 sequences are MNHEY and SVGAGI. Trimming took 6 bases from V and 6 from J; bases not matched to a gene: 7. This CDR3 spans 15 amino acids.

This clonotype was detected a few times. The chain recombines TRBV27 with TRBJ2-7; the D gene is possibly TRBD2 (5 bases). The germline V and J ends were trimmed by 4 bases and 1 base, with 11 bases remaining between them. The CDR3 has 14 residues. Germline values: CDR1 MNHEY, CDR2 SMNVEV (reference sequence). DNA of the CDR3: TGTGCCAGCAGTTGGCGGGCTACTTCCTACGAGCAGTACTTC. It encodes CASSWRATSYEQYF.

Only a few counts were recorded for this clonotype. V is TRBV7-9 and J is TRBJ1-2; 8 bases fit TRBD1. The V segment lost 3 bases and the J segment 7 bases; nucleotides outside the gene matches: 7. The CDR3 consists of 14 residues. Germline V lookup: CDR1 SEHNR, CDR2 FQNEAQ (reference sequence). This CDR3 is CASSFSTGASGYTF. The CDR3, as DNA: TGTGCCAGCAGCTTTTCGACAGGGGCTAGTGGCTACACCTTC. The full variable domain, its missing parts supplied by reference TRBV7-9 and TRBJ1-2, is DTGVSQNPRHKITKRGQNVTFRCDPISEHNRLYWYRQTLGQGPEFLTYFQNEAQLEKSRLLSDRFSAERPKGSFSTLEIQRTEQGDSAMYLCASSFSTGASGYTFGSGTRLTVV.

The chain recombines TRBV27 with TRBJ2-1; 10 bases agree with TRBD2. This CDR3 region has 17 residues. V was clipped by 4 bases and J by 8 bases; unmatched bases: 14. Germline V gene sequence: CDR1 MNHEY, CDR2 SMNVEV (reference sequence). For the CDR3, the DNA is TGTGCCAGCAGTTCCATCCAGCTAGCGGGAGTAAGGGATGAGCAGTTCTTC. Encoded protein: CASSSIQLAGVRDEQFF.

This chain connects TRBV30 to TRBJ1-2, with D unclear. Germline values: CDR1 GTSNPN, CDR2 SVGIG (reference sequence). V was trimmed by 2 bases and J by 5 bases, leaving 12 bases between them. The CDR3 runs to 13 residues. The DNA of the CDR3 is TGTGCCTGGAGTAATATCGGGGAGTATGGCTACACCTTC. Encoded protein: CAWSNIGEYGYTF.

The V call is TRBV9, the J call TRBJ2-3; TRBD2 matches 11 bases. Germline-derived CDR1 and CDR2 are SGDLS and YYNGEE. V lost 3 bases and J lost 4; bases outside the gene matches: 4. The CDR3 has 15 residues. CDR3 residues: CASSETGLAADTQYF. The CDR3 DNA reads TGTGCCAGCAGCGAAACGGGACTAGCGGCAGATACGCAGTATTTT.

The chain has TRBV12-3 or TRBV12-4 and TRBJ1-1; TRBD1 agrees at 7 bases. The CDR3 totals 16 residues. V dropped 7 bases and J dropped 0; count of bases not matched to a gene: 11. The CDR3 DNA reads as TGTGCCAGCACATTCTTAGGAAGGGGGCTGAACACTGAAGCTTTCTTT. Translating it yields CASTFLGRGLNTEAFF.

The J gene is TRBJ1-6, the V gene TRBV5-1, with a possible D match to TRBD1 (5 bases). Trimming stripped 4 bases from V and 8 bases from J, with 10 bases between. Germline-derived CDR1 and CDR2 are SGHRS and YFSETQ. The CDR3 runs to 13 residues. The CDR3 DNA reads as TGCGCCAGCAGCGGGGACGGAGATTCACCCCTCCACTTT. It codes for CASSGDGDSPLHF.

In its sample, this clonotype ranks as large (0.1 to 1%). This chain uses TRBV9 with TRBJ2-2; 14 bases are shared with TRBD2. CDR1 is SGDLS, CDR2 YYNGEE, per germline. The CDR3 has 16 amino acids. Unmatched junction bases numbered 3, after V lost 3 bases and J lost 5 bases. The CDR3 protein is CASSGLAGGGTGELFF. The CDR3 bases are TGTGCCAGCAGCGGACTAGCGGGAGGGGGAACCGGGGAGCTGTTTTTT.

V and J are TRBV7-9 and TRBJ2-1; 11 bases are a match to TRBD2. Trimming cost V 5 bases and J 3 bases; bases outside gene matches: 9. The germline V gene has CDR1 SEHNR and CDR2 FQNEAQ (reference sequence). CDR3 length: 17 residues. The CDR3 nucleotides are TGTGCCAGCAGCCTCGGGACTAGCGGCAAGAACTACAATGAGCAGTTCTTC. It is translated as CASSLGTSGKNYNEQFF. The variable domain in full, with the rest retrieved from reference TRBV7-9 and TRBJ2-1, is DTGVSQNPRHKITKRGQNVTFRCDPISEHNRLYWYRQTLGQGPEFLTYFQNEAQLEKSRLLSDRFSAERPKGSFSTLEIQRTEQGDSAMYLCASSLGTSGKNYNEQFFGPGTRLTVL.

This chain uses TRBV12-3 or TRBV12-4 with TRBJ2-7; 9 nucleotides match TRBD1. J lost 4 bases, V lost 3 bases, and 4 bases had no gene match. CDR3 size: 14 residues. DNA for the CDR3: TGTGCCAGCAGTTTTGGACAGGGGAGGTACGAGCAGTACTTC. It specifies CASSFGQGRYEQYF.